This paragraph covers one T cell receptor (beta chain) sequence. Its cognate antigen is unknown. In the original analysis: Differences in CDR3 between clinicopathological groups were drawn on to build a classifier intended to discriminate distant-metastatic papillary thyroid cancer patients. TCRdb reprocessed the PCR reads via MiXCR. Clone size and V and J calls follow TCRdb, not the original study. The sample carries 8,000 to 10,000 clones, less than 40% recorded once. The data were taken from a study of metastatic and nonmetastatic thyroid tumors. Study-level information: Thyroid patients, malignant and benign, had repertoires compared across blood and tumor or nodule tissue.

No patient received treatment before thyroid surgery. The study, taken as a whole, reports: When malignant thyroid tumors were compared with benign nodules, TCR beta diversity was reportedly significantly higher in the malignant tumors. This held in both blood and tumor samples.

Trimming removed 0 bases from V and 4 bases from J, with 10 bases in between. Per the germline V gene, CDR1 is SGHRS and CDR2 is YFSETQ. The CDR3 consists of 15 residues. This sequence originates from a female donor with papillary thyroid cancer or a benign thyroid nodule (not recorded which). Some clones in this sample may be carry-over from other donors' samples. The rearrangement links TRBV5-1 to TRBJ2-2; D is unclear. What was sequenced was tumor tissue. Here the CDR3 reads CASSLAVGTTGELFF. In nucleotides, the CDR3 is TGCGCCAGCAGCTTGGCCGTGGGCACCACCGGGGAGCTGTTTTTT.